The source of this T cell receptor beta chain is a study of blood T cell repertoires in COVID-19. Study background: From the United States, Italy and Spain came samples of acute and convalescent COVID-19. PBMCs, B-cell-depleted T cells, or T cells provided the cDNA or gDNA that made up the material.

As originally analysed: Quantification of nucleated cells was approximated via reference gene primer amplification. The repertoire was sequenced with immunoSEQ multiplex PCR; TCRdb's copy has only in-frame clones and lacks some. D and trimming come from the DNA, and the V and J calls and clone size come from that table. The table includes 150,000 to 200,000 clones, about 80% detected once. This clonotype was obtained from a human donor with acute or convalescent COVID-19. The donor label of this sample is uncertain. The material sequenced was peripheral blood.

In DNA, the CDR3 is TGTGCCAGTAGTGGGACAGGACTCATGAACACTGAAGCTTTCTTT. Protein sequence: CASSGTGLMNTEAFF. V is TRBV19 and J is TRBJ1-1; 8 nucleotides line up with TRBD1. Trimming at V came to 5 bases and at J to 0 bases, leaving 5 bases not matched to a gene. The CDR3 sequence is 15 residues long. CDR1 is LNHDA, CDR2 SQIVND, per germline (reference sequence).